This T cell receptor beta chain was observed in a study of shared clonotypes between healthy human individuals. Turning to the study itself: The people who gave samples were two women and a few men aged 18 to 49. Study outcomes and limitations: It was anticipated that sequencing depth would influence how many clonotypes donors shared. Only blood samples were collected, and tissue repertoires likely differ.

For this clone: The antigen is not known.

Genomic DNA of each subset was evenly split across several immunoSEQ plates. Using immunoSEQ multiplex PCR, the repertoire was profiled, and TCRdb retains in-frame clones only, with some absent. The sample records a few million clones, nearly 97% being singletons. The V gene's germline CDR1 is GTSNPN and CDR2 SVGIG (reference sequence). The CDR3 has 12 amino acids. Trimming took off 2 bases at V and 10 bases at J, with 9 bases between the two ends. The sample consisted of naive CD4+ T cells sorted from blood. Subset indicated: CD45RA+ positively selected. This sequence originates from a young man in good health. J is TRBJ1-6 and V is TRBV30; D gene unclear. The CDR3 spells CAWSRSESPLHF. The CDR3 DNA sequence: TGTGCCTGGAGTAGGTCGGAGTCACCCCTCCACTTT.